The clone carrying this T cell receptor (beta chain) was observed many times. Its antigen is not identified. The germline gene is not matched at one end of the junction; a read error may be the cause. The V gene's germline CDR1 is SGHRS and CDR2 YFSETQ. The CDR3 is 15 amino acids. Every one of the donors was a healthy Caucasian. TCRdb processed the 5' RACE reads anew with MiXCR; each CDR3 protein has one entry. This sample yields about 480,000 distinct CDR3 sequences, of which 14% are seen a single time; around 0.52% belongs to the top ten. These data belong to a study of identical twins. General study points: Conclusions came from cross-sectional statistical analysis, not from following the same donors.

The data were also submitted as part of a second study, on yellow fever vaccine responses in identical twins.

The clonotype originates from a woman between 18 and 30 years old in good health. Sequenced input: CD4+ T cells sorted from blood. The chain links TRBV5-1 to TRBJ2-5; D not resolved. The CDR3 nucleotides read TGCGCCAGCAGTTTGGACGGCAGGATCCAAGAGACCCAGTACTTC. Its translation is CASSLDGRIQETQYF.